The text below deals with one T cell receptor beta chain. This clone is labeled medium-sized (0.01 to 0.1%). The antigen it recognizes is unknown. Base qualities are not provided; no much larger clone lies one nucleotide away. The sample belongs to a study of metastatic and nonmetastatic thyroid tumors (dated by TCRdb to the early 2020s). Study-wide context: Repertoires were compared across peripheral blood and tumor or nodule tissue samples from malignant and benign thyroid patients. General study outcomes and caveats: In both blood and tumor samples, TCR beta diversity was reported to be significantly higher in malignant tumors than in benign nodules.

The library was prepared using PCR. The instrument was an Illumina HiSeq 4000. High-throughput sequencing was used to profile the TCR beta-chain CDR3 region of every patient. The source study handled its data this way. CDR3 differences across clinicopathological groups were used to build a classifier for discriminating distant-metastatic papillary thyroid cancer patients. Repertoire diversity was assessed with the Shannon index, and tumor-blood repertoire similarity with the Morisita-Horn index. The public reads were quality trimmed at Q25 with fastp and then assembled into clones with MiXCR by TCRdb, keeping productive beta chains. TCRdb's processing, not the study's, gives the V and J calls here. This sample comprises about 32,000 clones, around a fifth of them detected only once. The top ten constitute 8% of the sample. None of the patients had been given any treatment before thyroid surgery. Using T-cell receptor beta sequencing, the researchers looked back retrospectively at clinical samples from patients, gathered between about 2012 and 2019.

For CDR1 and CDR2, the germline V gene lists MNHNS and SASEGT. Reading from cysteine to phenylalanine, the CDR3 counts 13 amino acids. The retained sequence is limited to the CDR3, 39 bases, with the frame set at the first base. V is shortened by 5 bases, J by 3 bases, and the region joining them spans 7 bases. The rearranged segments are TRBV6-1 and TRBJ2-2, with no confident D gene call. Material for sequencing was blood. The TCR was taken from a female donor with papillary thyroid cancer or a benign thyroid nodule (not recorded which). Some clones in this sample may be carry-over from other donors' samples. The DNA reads TGTGCCAGCAGTTCCGGTGACACCGGGGAGCTGTTTTTT. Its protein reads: CASSSGDTGELFF.